This entry describes one T cell receptor beta chain. Its specificity is unknown. The data derive from a study of regulatory T cells in long-lasting Graves disease. Study findings and constraints: Repertoires from persistent disease leaned toward TRBV28, TRBJ1-2 and TRBJ2-5. Having few samples may have compromised the accuracy.

This CDR3 has 15 residues. V lost 5 bases, J lost 0 bases, and 10 bases lay in between. Germline V CDR1 and CDR2: LNHDA, SQIVND (reference sequence). Time point given: persistent/refractory GD, antithyroid drugs over 5 years with positive TRAb. RNA from PBMCs was the source of the TCR library. It was by American Thyroid Association guidelines that Graves' disease was diagnosed. As collected, the peripheral blood samples measured about 8.1 milliliters each and went into EDTA tubes. The TCR beta library used iRepertoire HTBI primers with Arm-PCR amplification of CDR3. TCRdb reanalysed the multiplex PCR reads using MiXCR and keeps one entry per CDR3 protein. The sample has approximately 400,000 distinct CDR3 sequences, 20% to 25% seen once.

The input for sequencing was peripheral blood mononuclear cells (PBMCs), taken when the disease was refractory, from a patient treated with antithyroid drugs. The sequence was obtained from a female donor with Graves disease. This rearrangement joins TRBV19 to TRBJ1-4; D may be TRBD1 (5 bases). In DNA, the CDR3 is TGTGCCAGTAGTCCGACAGTTACAACTAATGAAAAACTGTTTTTT. Residues: CASSPTVTTNEKLFF. Using reference TRBV19 and TRBJ1-4 for the parts outside the CDR3, the full variable domain is DGGITQSPKYLFRKEGQNVTLSCEQNLNHDAMYWYRQDPGQGLRLIYYSQIVNDFQKGDIAEGYSVSREKKESFPLTVTSAQKNPTAFYLCASSPTVTTNEKLFFGSGTQLSVL.